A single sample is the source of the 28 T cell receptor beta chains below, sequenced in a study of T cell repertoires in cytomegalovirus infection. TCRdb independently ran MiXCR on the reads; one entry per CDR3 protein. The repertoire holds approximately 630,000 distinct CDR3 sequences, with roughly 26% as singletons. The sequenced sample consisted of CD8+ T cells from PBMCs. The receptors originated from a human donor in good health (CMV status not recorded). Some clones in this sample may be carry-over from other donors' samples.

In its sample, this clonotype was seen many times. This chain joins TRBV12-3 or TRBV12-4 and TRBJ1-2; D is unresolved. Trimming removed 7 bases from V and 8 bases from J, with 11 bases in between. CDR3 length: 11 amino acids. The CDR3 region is CASTLGGGYTF. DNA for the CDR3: TGTGCCAGCACTTTGGGTGGAGGCTACACCTTC.

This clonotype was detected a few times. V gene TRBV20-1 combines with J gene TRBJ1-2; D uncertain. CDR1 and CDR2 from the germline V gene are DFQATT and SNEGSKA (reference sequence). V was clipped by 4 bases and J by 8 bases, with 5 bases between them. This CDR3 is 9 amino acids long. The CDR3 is CSANPGYTF. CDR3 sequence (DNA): TGCAGTGCTAACCCAGGCTACACCTTC.

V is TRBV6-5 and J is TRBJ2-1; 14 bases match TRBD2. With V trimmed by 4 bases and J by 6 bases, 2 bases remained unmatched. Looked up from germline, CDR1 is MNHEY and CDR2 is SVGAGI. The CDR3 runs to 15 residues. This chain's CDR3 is CASSWGLAGANEQFF. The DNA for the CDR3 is TGTGCCAGCAGTTGGGGACTAGCGGGAGCCAATGAGCAGTTCTTC.

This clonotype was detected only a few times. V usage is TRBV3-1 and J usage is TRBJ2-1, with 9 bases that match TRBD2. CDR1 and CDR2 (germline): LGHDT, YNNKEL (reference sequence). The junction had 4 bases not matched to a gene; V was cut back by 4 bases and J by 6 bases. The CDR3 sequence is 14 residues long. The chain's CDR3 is CASSRGLARNEQFF. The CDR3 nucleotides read TGTGCCAGCAGCCGGGGACTAGCTCGCAATGAGCAGTTCTTC.

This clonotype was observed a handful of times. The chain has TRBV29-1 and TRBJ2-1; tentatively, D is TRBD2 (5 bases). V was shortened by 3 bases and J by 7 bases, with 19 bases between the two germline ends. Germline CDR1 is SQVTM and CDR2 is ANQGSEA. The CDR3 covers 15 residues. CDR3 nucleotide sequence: TGCAGCGTTGAGCTCGGGAATACCCCGAGAAATGAGCAGTTCTTC. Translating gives CSVELGNTPRNEQFF.

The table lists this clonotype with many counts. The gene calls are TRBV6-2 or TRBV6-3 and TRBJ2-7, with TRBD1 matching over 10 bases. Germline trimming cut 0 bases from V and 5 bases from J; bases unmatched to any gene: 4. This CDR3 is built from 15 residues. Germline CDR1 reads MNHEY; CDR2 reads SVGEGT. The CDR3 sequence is CASSYSPGQGNEQYV. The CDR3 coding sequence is TGTGCCAGCAGTTACTCCCCGGGACAGGGGAACGAGCAGTACGTC.

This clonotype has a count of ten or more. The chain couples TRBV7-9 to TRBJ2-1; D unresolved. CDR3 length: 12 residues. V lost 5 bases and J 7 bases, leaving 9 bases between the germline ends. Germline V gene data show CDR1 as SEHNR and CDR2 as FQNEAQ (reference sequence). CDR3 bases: TGTGCCAGCAGCCTTAAGTGGAATGAGCAGTTCTTC. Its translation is CASSLKWNEQFF.

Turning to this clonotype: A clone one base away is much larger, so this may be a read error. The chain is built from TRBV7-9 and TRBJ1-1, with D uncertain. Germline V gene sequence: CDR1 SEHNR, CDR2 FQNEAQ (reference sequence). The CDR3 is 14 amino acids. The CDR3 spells CANSLAQLNTEAFF. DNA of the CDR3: TGTGCCAACAGCTTAGCACAGCTGAACACTGAAGCTTTCTTT.

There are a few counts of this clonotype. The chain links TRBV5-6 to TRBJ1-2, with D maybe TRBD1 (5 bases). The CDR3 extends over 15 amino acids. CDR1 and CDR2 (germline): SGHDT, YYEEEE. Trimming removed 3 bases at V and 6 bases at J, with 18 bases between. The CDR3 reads CASSWWDLRGDGYTF. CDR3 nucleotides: TGTGCCAGCAGCTGGTGGGACCTTCGTGGGGATGGCTACACCTTC.

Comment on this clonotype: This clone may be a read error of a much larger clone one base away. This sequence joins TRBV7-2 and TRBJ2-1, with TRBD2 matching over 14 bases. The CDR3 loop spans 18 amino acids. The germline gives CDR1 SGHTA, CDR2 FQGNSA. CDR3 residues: CPSSPDWTSGGPYNEQFF. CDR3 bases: TGTCCCAGCAGCCCAGATTGGACTAGCGGGGGGCCTTACAATGAGCAGTTCTTC.

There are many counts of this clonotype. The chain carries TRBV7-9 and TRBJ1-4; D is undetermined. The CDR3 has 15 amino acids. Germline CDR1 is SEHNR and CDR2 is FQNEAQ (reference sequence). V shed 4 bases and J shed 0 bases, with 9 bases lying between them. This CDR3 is CASSSSRTTNEKLFF. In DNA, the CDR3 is TGTGCCAGCAGCTCCAGCAGAACAACTAATGAAAAACTGTTTTTT.

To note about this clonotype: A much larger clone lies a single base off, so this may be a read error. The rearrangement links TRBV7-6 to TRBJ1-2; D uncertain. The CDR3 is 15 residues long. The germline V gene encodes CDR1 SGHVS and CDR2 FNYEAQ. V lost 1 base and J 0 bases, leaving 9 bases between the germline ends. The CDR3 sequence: CASSLGVSANYGYTF. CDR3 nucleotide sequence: TGTGCCAGCAGCTTAGGGGTGTCCGCTAACTATGGCTACACCTTC.

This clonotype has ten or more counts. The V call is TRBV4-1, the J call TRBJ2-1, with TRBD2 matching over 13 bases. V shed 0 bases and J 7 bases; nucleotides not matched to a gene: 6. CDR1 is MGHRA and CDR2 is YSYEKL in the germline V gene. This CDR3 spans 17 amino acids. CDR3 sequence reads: CASSQEGGLAGRNEQFF. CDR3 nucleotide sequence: TGCGCCAGCAGCCAAGAAGGGGGACTAGCGGGGAGGAATGAGCAGTTCTTC.

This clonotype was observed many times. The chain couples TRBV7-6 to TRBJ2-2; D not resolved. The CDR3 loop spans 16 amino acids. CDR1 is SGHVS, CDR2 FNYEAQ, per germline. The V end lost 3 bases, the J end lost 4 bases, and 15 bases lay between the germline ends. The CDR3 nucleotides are TGTGCCAGCAGCTTCCCTAGTAGCTGGAGCACCGGGGAGCTGTTTTTT. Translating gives CASSFPSSWSTGELFF.

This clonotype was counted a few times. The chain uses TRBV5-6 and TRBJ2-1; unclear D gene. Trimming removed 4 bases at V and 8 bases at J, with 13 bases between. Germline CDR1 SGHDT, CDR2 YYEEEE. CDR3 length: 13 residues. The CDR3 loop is CASSVTYRDEQFF. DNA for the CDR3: TGTGCCAGCAGCGTTACTTATCGGGATGAGCAGTTCTTC. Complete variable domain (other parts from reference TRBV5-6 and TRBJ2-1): DAGVTQSPTHLIKTRGQQVTLRCSPKSGHDTVSWYQQALGQGPQFIFQYYEEEERQRGNFPDRFSGHQFPNYSSELNVNALLLGDSALYLCASSVTYRDEQFFGPGTRLTVL.

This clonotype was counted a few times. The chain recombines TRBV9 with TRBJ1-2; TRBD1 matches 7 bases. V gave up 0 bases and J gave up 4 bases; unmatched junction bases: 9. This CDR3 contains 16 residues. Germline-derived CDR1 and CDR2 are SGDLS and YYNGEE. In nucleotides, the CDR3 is TGTGCCAGCAGCGTAGCAACCGGGACAGAACCCTATGGCTACACCTTC. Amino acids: CASSVATGTEPYGYTF.

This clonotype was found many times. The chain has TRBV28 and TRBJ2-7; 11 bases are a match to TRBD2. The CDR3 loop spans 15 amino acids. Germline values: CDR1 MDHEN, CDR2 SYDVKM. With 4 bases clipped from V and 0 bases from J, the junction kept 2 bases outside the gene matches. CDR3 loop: CASSSGLAGSYEQYV. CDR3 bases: TGTGCCAGCAGTTCCGGACTAGCGGGCTCCTACGAGCAGTACGTC.

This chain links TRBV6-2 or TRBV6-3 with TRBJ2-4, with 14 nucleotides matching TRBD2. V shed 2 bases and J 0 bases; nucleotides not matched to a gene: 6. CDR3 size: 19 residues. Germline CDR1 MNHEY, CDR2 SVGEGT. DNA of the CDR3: TGTGCCAGCAGTTACCCGACTAGCGGGGGGGCAGAAGCCAAAAACATTCAGTACTTC. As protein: CASSYPTSGGAEAKNIQYF.

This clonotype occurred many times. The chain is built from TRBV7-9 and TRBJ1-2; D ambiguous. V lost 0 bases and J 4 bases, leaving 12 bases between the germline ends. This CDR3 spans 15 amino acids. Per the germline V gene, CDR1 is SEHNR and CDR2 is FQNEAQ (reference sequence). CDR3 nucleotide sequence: TGTGCCAGCAGCTTAGCAGACCAGGACTTCTATGGCTACACCTTC. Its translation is CASSLADQDFYGYTF.

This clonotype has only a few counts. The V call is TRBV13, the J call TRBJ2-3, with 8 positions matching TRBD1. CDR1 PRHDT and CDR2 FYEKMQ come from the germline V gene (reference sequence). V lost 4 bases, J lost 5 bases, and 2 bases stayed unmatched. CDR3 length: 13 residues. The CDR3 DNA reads TGTGCCAGCAGCTCTACAGGGGGAGATACGCAGTATTTT. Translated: CASSSTGGDTQYF.

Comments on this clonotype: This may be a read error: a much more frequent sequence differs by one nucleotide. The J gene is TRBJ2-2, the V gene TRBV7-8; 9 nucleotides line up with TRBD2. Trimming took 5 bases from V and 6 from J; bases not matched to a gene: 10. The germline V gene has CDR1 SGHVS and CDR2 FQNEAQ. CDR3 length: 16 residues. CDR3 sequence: CASSPVGLAGSGELFF. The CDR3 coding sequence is TGTGCCAGCAGCCCAGTGGGTCTAGCGGGGTCCGGGGAGCTGTTTTTT.

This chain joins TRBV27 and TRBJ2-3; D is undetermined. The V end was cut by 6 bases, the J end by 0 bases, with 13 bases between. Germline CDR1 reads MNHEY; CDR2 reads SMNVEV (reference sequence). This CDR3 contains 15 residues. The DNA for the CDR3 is TGTGCCAGCAGCCGTCGGACGTCTAGCACAGATACGCAGTATTTT. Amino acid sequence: CASSRRTSSTDTQYF.

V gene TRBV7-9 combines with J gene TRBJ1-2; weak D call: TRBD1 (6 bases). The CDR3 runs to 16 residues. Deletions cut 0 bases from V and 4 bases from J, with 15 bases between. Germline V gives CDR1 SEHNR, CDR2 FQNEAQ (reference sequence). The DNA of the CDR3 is TGTGCCAGCAGCTTAGCGAGGACAGTCGGGCCCTATGGCTACACCTTC. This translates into CASSLARTVGPYGYTF.

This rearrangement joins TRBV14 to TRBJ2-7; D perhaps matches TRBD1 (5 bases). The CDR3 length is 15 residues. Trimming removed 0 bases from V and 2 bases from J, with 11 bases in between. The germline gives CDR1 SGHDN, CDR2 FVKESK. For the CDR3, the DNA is TGTGCCAGCAGCCAAGAGGGGCGCAGGACCTACGAGCAGTACTTC. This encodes CASSQEGRRTYEQYF. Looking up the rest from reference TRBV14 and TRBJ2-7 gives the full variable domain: EAGVTQFPSHSVIEKGQTVTLRCDPISGHDNLYWYRRVMGKEIKFLLHFVKESKQDESGMPNNRFLAERTGGTYSTLKVQPAELEDSGVYFCASSQEGRRTYEQYFGPGTRLTVT.

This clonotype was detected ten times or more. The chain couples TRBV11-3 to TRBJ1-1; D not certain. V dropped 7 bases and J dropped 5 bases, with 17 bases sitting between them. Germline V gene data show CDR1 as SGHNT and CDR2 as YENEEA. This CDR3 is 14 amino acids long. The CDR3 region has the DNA TGTGCCAGCACCGTAACACCAGCGCTTACTGAAGCTTTCTTT. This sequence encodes CASTVTPALTEAFF.

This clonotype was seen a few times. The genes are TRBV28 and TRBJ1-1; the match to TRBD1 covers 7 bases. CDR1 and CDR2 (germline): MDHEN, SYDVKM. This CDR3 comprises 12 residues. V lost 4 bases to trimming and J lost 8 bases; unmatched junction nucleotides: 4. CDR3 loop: CASSYPDREAFF. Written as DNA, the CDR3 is TGTGCCAGCAGTTACCCGGACAGGGAAGCTTTCTTT.

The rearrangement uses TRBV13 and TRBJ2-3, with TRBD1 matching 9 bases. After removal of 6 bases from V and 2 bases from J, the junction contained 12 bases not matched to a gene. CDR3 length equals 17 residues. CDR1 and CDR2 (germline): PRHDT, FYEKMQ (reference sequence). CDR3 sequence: CASSFSSGTGNTDTQYF. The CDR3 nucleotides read TGTGCCAGCAGTTTTTCGTCCGGGACAGGGAACACAGATACGCAGTATTTT.

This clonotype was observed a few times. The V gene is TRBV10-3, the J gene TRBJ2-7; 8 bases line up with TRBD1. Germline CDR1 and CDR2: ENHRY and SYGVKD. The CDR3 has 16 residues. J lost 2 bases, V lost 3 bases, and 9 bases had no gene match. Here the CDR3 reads CAISDRTLTGAYEQYV. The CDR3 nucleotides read TGTGCCATCAGTGACCGTACCCTGACAGGGGCCTACGAGCAGTACGTC.